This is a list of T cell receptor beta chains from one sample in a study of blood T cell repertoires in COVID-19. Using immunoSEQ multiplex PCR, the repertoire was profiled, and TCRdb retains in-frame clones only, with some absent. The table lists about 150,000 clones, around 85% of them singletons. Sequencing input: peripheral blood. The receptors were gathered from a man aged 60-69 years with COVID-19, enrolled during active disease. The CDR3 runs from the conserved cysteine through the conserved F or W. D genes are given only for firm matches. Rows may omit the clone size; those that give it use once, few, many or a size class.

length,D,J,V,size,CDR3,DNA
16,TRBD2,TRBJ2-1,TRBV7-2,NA,CASSFSGRGTYNEQFF,TGTGCCAGCAGCTTCAGCGGGAGGGGGACCTACAATGAGCAGTTCTTC
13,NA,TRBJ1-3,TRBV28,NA,CASSYQAGNTIYF,TGTGCCAGCAGTTACCAGGCAGGAAACACCATATATTTT
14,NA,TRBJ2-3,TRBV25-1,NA,CASSRGTFTDTQYF,TGTGCCAGCAGCCGGGGGACTTTCACAGATACGCAGTATTTT
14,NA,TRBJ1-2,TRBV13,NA,CASREQGSGYGYTF,TGTGCCAGCAGGGAACAGGGATCGGGGTATGGCTACACCTTC
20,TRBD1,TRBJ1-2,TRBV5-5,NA,CASSLTTLIPGQGANYGYTF,TGTGCCAGCAGCCTAACCACCCTCATACCGGGACAGGGGGCTAACTATGGCTACACCTTC
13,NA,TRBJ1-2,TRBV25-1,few,CASSERQNYGYTF,TGTGCCAGCAGTGAACGACAGAACTATGGCTACACCTTC
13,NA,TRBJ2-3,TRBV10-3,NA,CAISVQVTDTQYF,TGTGCCATCAGTGTTCAGGTTACAGATACGCAGTATTTT
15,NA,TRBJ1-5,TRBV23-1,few,CASSQSLAADQPQHF,TGCGCCAGCAGTCAATCCTTAGCCGCGGATCAGCCCCAGCATTTT
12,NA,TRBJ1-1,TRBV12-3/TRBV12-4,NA,CASSLARHEAFF,TGTGCCAGCAGTTTAGCCAGACATGAAGCTTTCTTT
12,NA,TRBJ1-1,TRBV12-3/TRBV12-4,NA,CASTTYNTEAFF,TGTGCCAGCACCACTTACAACACTGAAGCTTTCTTT
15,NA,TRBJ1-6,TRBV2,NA,CASSENRVGIRALHF,TGTGCCAGCAGTGAAAACAGGGTGGGGATTAGGGCCCTCCACTTT
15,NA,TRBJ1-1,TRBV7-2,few,CASSLLAQGWAEAFF,TGTGCCAGTTCCCTTTTGGCGCAGGGGTGGGCTGAAGCTTTCTTT
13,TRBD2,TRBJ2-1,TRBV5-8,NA,CASSAGLAGEQFF,TGTGCCAGCAGCGCCGGACTAGCGGGAGAGCAGTTCTTC
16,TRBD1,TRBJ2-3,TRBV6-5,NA,CASSYVGTARGDTQYF,TGTGCCAGCAGTTATGTCGGGACAGCCCGGGGAGATACGCAGTATTTT
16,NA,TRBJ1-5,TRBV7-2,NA,CASSLWGGESNQPQHF,TGTGCCAGCAGCTTATGGGGGGGGGAGAGCAATCAGCCCCAGCATTTT
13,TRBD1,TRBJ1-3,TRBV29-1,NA,CSARQGSGNTIYF,TGCAGCGCCAGACAGGGTTCTGGAAACACCATATATTTT
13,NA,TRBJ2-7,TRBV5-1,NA,CASSSRDSYEQYF,TGCGCCAGCAGCTCCCGGGACTCCTACGAGCAGTACTTC
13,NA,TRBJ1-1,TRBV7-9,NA,CASSRDMNTEAFF,TGTGCCAGCAGCAGGGACATGAACACTGAAGCTTTCTTT
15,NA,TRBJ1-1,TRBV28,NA,CASSFAVSGNTEAFF,TGTGCCAGCAGTTTTGCAGTATCAGGAAACACTGAAGCTTTCTTT
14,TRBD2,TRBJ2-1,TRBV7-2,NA,CASSIGLAFNEQFF,TGTGCCAGCAGCATCGGACTAGCGTTCAATGAGCAGTTCTTC
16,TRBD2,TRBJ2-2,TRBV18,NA,CASSPSSGSNTGELFF,TGTGCCAGCTCACCTTCTAGCGGGTCGAACACCGGGGAGCTGTTTTTT
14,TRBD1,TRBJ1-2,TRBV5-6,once,CASSSRQGGYGYTF,TGTGCCAGCAGCTCCAGACAGGGCGGCTATGGCTACACCTTC
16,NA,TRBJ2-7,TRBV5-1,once,CASSNGGAGTFYEQYF,TGCGCCAGCAGCAATGGTGGGGCAGGGACTTTCTACGAGCAGTACTTC
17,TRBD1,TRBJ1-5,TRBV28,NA,CASSGWTGGSFDQPQHF,TGTGCCAGCAGTGGCTGGACAGGGGGATCATTTGATCAGCCCCAGCATTTT
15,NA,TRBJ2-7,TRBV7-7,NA,CASSPGISSSYEQYF,TGTGCTAGCAGCCCAGGGATTTCAAGCTCCTACGAGCAGTACTTC
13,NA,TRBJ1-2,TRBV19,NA,CASSTESFGGYTF,TGTGCCAGTAGTACGGAGTCGTTTGGAGGCTACACCTTC
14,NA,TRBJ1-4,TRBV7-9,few,CASSLGTMDEKLFF,TGTGCCAGCAGCTTAGGGACAATGGATGAAAAACTGTTTTTT
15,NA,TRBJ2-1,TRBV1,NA,CTSSQDSPSDNEQFF,TGCACCAGCAGCCAAGATTCCCCTTCCGACAATGAGCAGTTCTTC
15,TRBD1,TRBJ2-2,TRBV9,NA,CASRTGQANTGELFF,TGTGCCAGCAGGACAGGACAGGCGAACACCGGGGAGCTGTTTTTT
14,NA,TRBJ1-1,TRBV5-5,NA,CASSFGHGNTEAFF,TGTGCCAGCAGCTTTGGGCATGGTAACACTGAAGCTTTCTTT
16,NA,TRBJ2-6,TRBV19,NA,CASRNNGSPGANVLTF,TGTGCCAGTAGAAATAATGGGAGCCCTGGGGCCAACGTCCTGACTTTC
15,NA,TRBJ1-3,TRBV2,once,CASSHRDPSGNTIYF,TGTGCCAGCAGCCACAGGGACCCCTCTGGAAACACCATATATTTT
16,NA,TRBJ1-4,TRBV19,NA,CASSIVEGTTNEKLFF,TGTGCCAGTAGTATAGTGGAGGGAACAACTAATGAAAAACTGTTTTTT
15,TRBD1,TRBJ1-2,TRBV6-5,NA,CASRSAGQGTYGYTF,TGTGCCAGCAGAAGCGCGGGACAGGGGACCTATGGCTACACCTTC
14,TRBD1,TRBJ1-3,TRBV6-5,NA,CATGTGVSGNTIYF,TGTGCCACCGGGACAGGGGTCTCTGGAAACACCATATATTTT
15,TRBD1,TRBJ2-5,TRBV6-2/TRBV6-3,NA,CASSYSTGSKETQYF,TGTGCCAGCAGTTACTCGACAGGGAGTAAAGAGACCCAGTACTTC
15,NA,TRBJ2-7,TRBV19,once,CASSIDSGSSYEQYF,TGTGCCAGTAGTATAGATTCGGGGAGCTCCTACGAGCAGTACTTC
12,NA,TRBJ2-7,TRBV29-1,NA,CSAYGQTYEQYF,TGCAGCGCGTATGGGCAGACCTACGAGCAGTACTTC
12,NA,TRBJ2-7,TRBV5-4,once,CASSDNSYEQYF,TGTGCCAGCAGTGACAACTCCTACGAGCAGTACTTC